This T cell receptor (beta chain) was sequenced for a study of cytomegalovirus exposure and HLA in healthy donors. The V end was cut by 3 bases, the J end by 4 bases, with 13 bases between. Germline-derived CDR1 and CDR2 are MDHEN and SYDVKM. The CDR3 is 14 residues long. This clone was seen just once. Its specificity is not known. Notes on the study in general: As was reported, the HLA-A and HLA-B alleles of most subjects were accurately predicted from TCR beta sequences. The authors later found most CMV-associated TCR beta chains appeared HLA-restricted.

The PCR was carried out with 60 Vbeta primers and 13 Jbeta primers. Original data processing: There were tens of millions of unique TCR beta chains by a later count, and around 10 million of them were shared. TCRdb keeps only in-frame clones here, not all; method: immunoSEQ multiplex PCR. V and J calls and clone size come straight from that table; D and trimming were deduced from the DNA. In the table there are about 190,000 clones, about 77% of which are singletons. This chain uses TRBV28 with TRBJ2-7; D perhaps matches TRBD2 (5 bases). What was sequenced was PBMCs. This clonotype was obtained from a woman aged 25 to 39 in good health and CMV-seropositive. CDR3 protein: CASSLSGFGYEQYF. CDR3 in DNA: TGTGCCAGCAGTTTGTCGGGGTTCGGGTACGAGCAGTACTTC.